This passage covers 8 T cell receptor delta chains from one sample sequenced in a study of gamma-delta T cells after stem cell transplantation. TCRdb made new clone calls on the RT-PCR reads using CATT. This table has over a thousand delta-chain clones, over 2.5% appearing once. The material sequenced was gamma-delta T cells. The origin of the receptors is a human donor. It is not recorded whose cells these are; they may come from a transplant donor.

About this clone: TCRdb shows a much larger clone's protein in place of this DNA's translation, and the two differ at residue 18, likely through a read error; the protein shown is translated from the DNA. The chain employs TRDV2 and TRDJ1, with 9 bases aligning to TRDD3. The CDR3 length is 20 residues. CDR1 GEAIGNYY and CDR2 EKD come from the germline V gene. The chain's CDR3 is CACDTVKSTGGEAYTDKPIF. The CDR3 coding sequence is TGTGCCTGTGACACCGTTAAGAGTACTGGGGGAGAGGCGTACACCGATAAACCCATCTTT.

In regard to this clone: For this DNA, TCRdb reports the protein of a much larger clone, which diverges at residue 15, most likely from a read error; the protein presented here is translated directly from the DNA. The J gene is TRDJ1, the V gene TRDV2, with no clear D. The CDR3 length is 17 residues. Germline CDR1 reads GEAIGNYY; CDR2 reads EKD. CDR3 protein: CACDTAEVQGGTDKPIF. The CDR3 region has the DNA TGTGCCTGTGACACCGCTGAGGTCCAGGGTGGCACCGATAAACCCATCTTT.

This clone was seen more than once but under ten times. This may come from a read error, since a much larger clone is one base off. The gene calls are TRDV2 and TRDJ1; 11 bases line up with TRDD3. The CDR3 consists of 16 residues. Germline V gene sequence: CDR1 GEAIGNYY, CDR2 EKD. CDR3 nucleotides: TGTGCCTGTGACAAACTGGGGGATATGAGCTACGATAAACCCATCTTT. Translation gives CACDKLGDMSYDKPIF.

As regards this clone: TCRdb attributes to this sequence the protein of a much larger clone, which differs from the DNA translation at residue 12; a read error is likely, and the protein displayed is translated from the DNA. The J gene is TRDJ1, the V gene TRDV2; 11 nucleotides line up with TRDD3. Per germline, CDR1 GEAIGNYY and CDR2 EKD. This CDR3 is built from 16 residues. V shed 3 bases, J shed 6 bases, and the junction held 11 bases outside the gene matches. CDR3 in DNA: TGTGCCTGTGACGGGGTGGGGGATACGCGGACCTATAAACTCATCTTT. Translated: CACDGVGDTRTYKLIF.

Points on this clone: A far bigger clonotype differs at one base, so this is likely a read error. This CDR3 is CACDTANSYGGLLRDSSWDTRQMFF. As DNA, the CDR3 is TGTGCCTGTGACACCGCGAATTCCTACGGGGGCTTACTGAGGGATTCCTCCTGGGACACCCGACAGATGTTTTTC. The rearrangement links TRDV2 to TRDJ3; 7 nucleotides agree with TRDD2. Germline V lookup: CDR1 GEAIGNYY, CDR2 EKD. The V segment lost 0 bases and the J segment 0 bases; nucleotides outside the gene matches: 25. CDR3 length: 25 amino acids.

In its sample, this clone was seen a few times. TCRdb assigns this DNA the protein of a much larger clone, which departs from its translation at residue 3; this likely reflects a read error, and the protein shown comes from translating the DNA. The chain combines TRDV1 with TRDJ1; 7 bases map to TRDD3. Germline loops: CDR1 TSWWSYY, CDR2 QGS. The CDR3 extends over 17 amino acids. The V segment lost 10 bases and the J segment 0 bases; nucleotides outside the gene matches: 17. In DNA form, the CDR3 reads TGTGCTCCTACTAGAGGACTGGGGAACCCGTACACCGATAAACTCATCTTT. It translates to CAPTRGLGNPYTDKLIF.

This clone is labeled large (0.1 to 1%). Other DNA sequences within the sample encode an identical CDR3. The chain employs TRDV2 and TRDJ3; the D gene is possibly TRDD3 (5 bases). Germline assignment: CDR1 GEAIGNYY and CDR2 EKD. Deletions cut 4 bases from V and 0 bases from J, with 12 bases between. The CDR3 runs to 17 residues. The chain's CDR3 is CACEFAGSSWDTRQMFF. DNA of the CDR3: TGTGCCTGTGAGTTCGCTGGGAGCTCCTGGGACACCCGACAGATGTTTTTC.

This clone was seen a handful of times. The protein TCRdb gives is from a much larger clone and does not agree with this DNA's translation at residue 2, likely a read error; the protein shown here comes from the DNA. V and J are TRDV2 and TRDJ1; 8 bases are shared with TRDD3. Germline lookup yields CDR1 GEAIGNYY and CDR2 EKD. This CDR3 is 17 amino acids long. CDR3 in amino acids: CSCDTAELLGATDKLIF. DNA for the CDR3: TGTTCCTGTGACACCGCGGAACTACTGGGGGCCACCGATAAACTCATCTTT.